The sequence of this T cell receptor beta chain was determined in a study of blood T cells in healthy people across ages. Study context: About one barcoded beta molecule was captured per two T cells (by template switching).

This clonotype has a single count. Its target is unknown. The CDR3 covers 16 residues. The germline CDR1 and CDR2 sequences are SGHRS and YFSETQ. V was clipped by 2 bases and J by 4 bases, with 18 bases between them. The study's findings and limits: More naive CD4+ cells and higher diversity were found in long-lived than in aged donors. While age rose, TCR beta diversity per million T cells dropped in a roughly linear way.

The sample providers were healthy Caucasian people from Russia, aged about 6 to 90. Using a J-beta primer mix together with a sample-barcoded 5' primer, a second PCR was run for about 6 to 12 cycles. TCRdb re-called the 5' RACE reads with MiXCR, one entry per CDR3 protein. The data show under 800,000 distinct CDR3 sequences, 20% to 25% seen once. The chain recombines TRBV5-1 with TRBJ1-2, with D tentatively TRBD1 (5 bases). This clonotype was obtained from a man in his sixties or seventies in good health. Sequenced: blood. The CDR3 protein is CASSFSAMGGFYGYTF. DNA for the CDR3: TGCGCCAGCAGCTTTTCTGCCATGGGGGGGTTCTATGGCTACACCTTC.